A selection of T cell receptor beta chains follows, all from one sample in a study of CD8 T cells in ankylosing spondylitis. TCRdb re-called the 5' RACE reads with MiXCR, one entry per CDR3 protein. Here the sample spans 150,000 to 200,000 distinct CDR3 sequences, roughly 12% being singletons. The source material was blood, either unsorted or a sorted T cell fraction (not recorded which). Every receptor here comes from a male donor with ankylosing spondylitis or in good health (not recorded which). Each CDR3 is given with its conserved first and last residue. Fields, in order: D gene, J gene, clone size, V gene, CDR3 protein, CDR3 DNA. D genes are given only for firm matches. The size entry is marked missing in some rows and otherwise reads once, few, many or a size class.

NA	TRBJ1-1	many	TRBV12-3/TRBV12-4	CASSLERMNTEAFF	TGTGCCAGCAGTTTAGAGAGAATGAACACTGAAGCTTTCTTT
TRBD2	TRBJ2-7	many	TRBV11-2	CASSGEMFLTSGSHEQYF	TGTGCCAGCAGCGGAGAGATGTTTTTGACTAGCGGGAGCCACGAGCAGTACTTC
NA	TRBJ2-7	NA	TRBV2	CASSERESYEQYF	TGTGCCAGCAGTGAAAGGGAGTCCTACGAGCAGTACTTC
TRBD2	TRBJ2-7	many	TRBV29-1	CSVTAGVAEQYF	TGCAGCGTTACAGCGGGAGTCGCCGAGCAGTACTTC
NA	TRBJ1-2	NA	TRBV20-1	CSSIQGWWGYTF	TGCAGTAGTATTCAGGGTTGGTGGGGCTACACCTTC
NA	TRBJ1-2	NA	TRBV29-1	CSVEDLGSGPYGYTF	TGCAGCGTTGAAGATCTCGGGTCGGGTCCTTATGGCTACACCTTC
NA	TRBJ2-1	NA	TRBV9	CASSSYLASSSYNEQFF	TGTGCCAGCAGCTCCTACCTAGCGTCGAGCTCCTACAATGAGCAGTTCTTC
NA	TRBJ2-1	few	TRBV6-5	CASSYSTVGDEQFF	TGTGCCAGCAGTTACTCAACAGTCGGAGATGAGCAGTTCTTC
TRBD2	TRBJ2-3	NA	TRBV7-6	CASSLIPGGGSTDTQYF	TGTGCCAGCAGCTTAATCCCGGGGGGGGGAAGCACAGATACGCAGTATTTT
NA	TRBJ1-4	many	TRBV2	CASSYDVVNEKLFF	TGTGCCAGCAGTTATGACGTGGTGAATGAAAAACTGTTTTTT
NA	TRBJ1-6	few	TRBV7-8	CASSLARAVHNSPLHF	TGTGCCAGCAGCTTAGCGCGGGCAGTACATAATTCACCCCTCCACTTT
NA	TRBJ2-7	NA	TRBV20-1	CSARGVEYYEQYF	TGCAGTGCTAGGGGGGTCGAATACTACGAGCAGTACTTC
TRBD1	TRBJ2-7	NA	TRBV10-1	CASSEPRDSPLYEQYF	TGCGCCAGCAGTGAGCCCCGGGACAGCCCTCTCTACGAGCAGTACTTC
NA	TRBJ1-1	NA	TRBV5-1	CASSPRYWDTEAFF	TGCGCCAGCAGCCCCCGATATTGGGACACTGAAGCTTTCTTT
TRBD1	TRBJ1-2	many	TRBV29-1	CSVRTGGNYGYTF	TGCAGCGTCCGGACAGGGGGCAACTATGGCTACACCTTC
NA	TRBJ1-1	NA	TRBV27	CASSLYGLLNTEAFF	TGTGCCAGCAGTTTATATGGACTCCTGAACACTGAAGCTTTCTTT
TRBD1	TRBJ1-3	few	TRBV5-1	CASGKGQASGNTIYF	TGCGCCAGCGGTAAAGGACAGGCCTCTGGAAACACCATATATTTT
TRBD2	TRBJ2-1	once	TRBV5-1	CASSLALSGGYNEQFF	TGCGCCAGCAGCTTGGCACTCAGCGGGGGGTACAATGAGCAGTTCTTC
NA	TRBJ2-7	few	TRBV12-3/TRBV12-4	CASSLGLQPDYEQYF	TGTGCCAGCAGTTTAGGACTCCAGCCCGACTACGAGCAGTACTTC
NA	TRBJ2-1	many	TRBV15	CATSRNYDGRDRDNEQFF	TGTGCCACCAGCAGAAATTATGACGGCAGGGACCGAGACAATGAGCAGTTCTTC
TRBD1	TRBJ2-3	NA	TRBV30	CAWSVDREIGADTQYF	TGTGCCTGGAGTGTCGACAGGGAGATAGGGGCAGATACGCAGTATTTT
TRBD2	TRBJ2-3	few	TRBV7-9	CASSSREGRGTDTQYF	TGTGCCAGCAGCTCGCGGGAGGGCCGGGGCACAGATACGCAGTATTTT
NA	TRBJ1-2	few	TRBV29-1	CSAPGLANYGYTF	TGCAGCGCCCCAGGACTGGCTAACTATGGCTACACCTTC
TRBD2	TRBJ2-7	many	TRBV12-3/TRBV12-4	CASSFGTSGTYEQYF	TGTGCCAGCAGTTTTGGGACTAGCGGAACCTACGAGCAGTACTTC
TRBD1	TRBJ2-5	NA	TRBV6-1	CASSDRRWTGKETQYF	TGTGCCAGCAGTGACCGTCGTTGGACAGGGAAAGAGACCCAGTACTTC
NA	TRBJ2-5	NA	TRBV6-5	CASGGLEAQYF	TGTGCCAGCGGGGGCCTTGAGGCCCAGTACTTC
NA	TRBJ2-7	few	TRBV19	CASSLGLLTLEQYF	TGTGCCAGTAGTTTGGGGCTCCTCACCCTCGAGCAGTACTTC
TRBD1	TRBJ2-1	NA	TRBV20-1	CSASPGTGWNNEQFF	TGCAGTGCTAGTCCCGGGACAGGGTGGAACAATGAGCAGTTCTTC
TRBD2	TRBJ2-1	few	TRBV12-3/TRBV12-4	CASSPSPWLAGDEQFF	TGTGCCAGCAGTCCGTCCCCTTGGCTAGCGGGAGATGAGCAGTTCTTC
NA	TRBJ2-7	few	TRBV11-3	CASSLAGWGSEQYF	TGTGCCAGCAGCTTAGCTGGGTGGGGTTCCGAGCAGTACTTC
NA	TRBJ2-2	NA	TRBV12-3/TRBV12-4	CATLGGGELFF	TGTGCCACCCTGGGAGGCGGGGAGCTGTTTTTT
NA	TRBJ2-1	NA	TRBV30	CAWSVINEQFF	TGTGCCTGGAGTGTAATAAATGAGCAGTTCTTC
TRBD2	TRBJ2-2	few	TRBV10-3	CAISRTSSEGGTGELFF	TGTGCCATCAGTCGGACTAGCTCCGAGGGAGGCACCGGGGAGCTGTTTTTT
TRBD2	TRBJ2-1	many	TRBV12-3/TRBV12-4	CASSRTSGSYNEQFF	TGTGCCAGCAGCCGTACTAGCGGGAGTTACAATGAGCAGTTCTTC
NA	TRBJ1-2	NA	TRBV12-3/TRBV12-4	CASSLWATYGYTF	TGTGCCAGCAGTTTGTGGGCGACCTATGGCTACACCTTC
TRBD2	TRBJ2-3	medium-sized	TRBV6-4	CASSASGGTDTQYF	TGTGCCAGCAGTGCTAGCGGGGGCACAGATACGCAGTATTTT
NA	TRBJ2-7	NA	TRBV19	CASSIGQGLSYEQYF	TGTGCCAGTAGTATAGGACAGGGACTATCCTACGAGCAGTACTTC
NA	TRBJ2-3	many	TRBV12-3/TRBV12-4	CASSLTISTQYF	TGTGCCAGCAGTCTGACTATTTCGACGCAGTATTTT
NA	TRBJ2-1	NA	TRBV3-1	CASSPYHASTPYNEQFF	TGTGCCAGCAGCCCCTACCATGCTAGCACACCATACAATGAGCAGTTCTTC
NA	TRBJ1-2	once	TRBV5-4	CASSSRTDAPFLYGYTF	TGTGCCAGCAGCTCCAGGACAGACGCCCCCTTTCTCTATGGCTACACCTTC
NA	TRBJ1-1	NA	TRBV5-1	CASSSAQGFDEAFF	TGCGCCAGCAGCTCGGCCCAGGGTTTTGATGAAGCTTTCTTT
TRBD2	TRBJ2-7	NA	TRBV6-2/TRBV6-3	CASSYSRDYARVEQYF	TGTGCCAGCAGTTACTCTCGGGACTATGCTAGGGTGGAGCAGTACTTC
NA	TRBJ2-3	few	TRBV9	CASSSLGDTQYF	TGTGCCAGCAGCTCCCTCGGGGATACGCAGTATTTT
NA	TRBJ1-1	few	TRBV6-2/TRBV6-3	CASSYPLGKGWTEAFF	TGTGCCAGCAGTTACCCACTGGGGAAGGGTTGGACTGAAGCTTTCTTT
TRBD2	TRBJ2-3	few	TRBV12-3/TRBV12-4	CASTSSGSTDTQYF	TGTGCCAGCACCTCCAGCGGGAGTACAGATACGCAGTATTTT
NA	TRBJ2-7	many	TRBV6-1	CASSDLTDYLSYEQYF	TGTGCCAGCAGTGACCTAACCGACTATTTGTCCTACGAGCAGTACTTC
TRBD2	TRBJ2-3	NA	TRBV30	CAFGRESTDTQYF	TGTGCCTTTGGGAGGGAGAGCACAGATACGCAGTATTTT
TRBD2	TRBJ2-7	many	TRBV30	CAWSLAGGYEQYF	TGTGCCTGGAGTTTAGCGGGAGGATACGAGCAGTACTTC
TRBD2	TRBJ2-1	many	TRBV6-1	CASSERTSGLNEQFF	TGTGCCAGCAGTGAGCGGACTAGCGGACTTAATGAGCAGTTCTTC
NA	TRBJ1-6	few	TRBV5-5	CASSREAGGNSPLHF	TGTGCCAGCAGCCGGGAAGCTGGGGGGAATTCACCCCTCCACTTT
TRBD1	TRBJ2-3	few	TRBV27	CASSLAGTGRADTQYF	TGTGCCAGCAGTCTCGCCGGGACAGGGAGGGCAGATACGCAGTATTTT
TRBD1	TRBJ1-1	few	TRBV7-8	CASSPEGQGFAEAFF	TGTGCCAGCAGCCCAGAGGGACAGGGATTCGCTGAAGCTTTCTTT
NA	TRBJ2-5	NA	TRBV7-9	CASSSPGQETQYF	TGTGCCAGCAGCTCGCCGGGACAAGAGACCCAGTACTTC
NA	TRBJ2-5	few	TRBV6-1	CAAKDPLQETQYF	TGTGCCGCCAAAGACCCTTTACAAGAGACCCAGTACTTC
NA	TRBJ2-1	few	TRBV7-9	CASSLRAGLGNEQFF	TGTGCCAGCAGCTTGCGGGCAGGCCTAGGAAATGAGCAGTTCTTC
NA	TRBJ1-5	few	TRBV5-1	CASSLSGELNQPQHF	TGCGCCAGCAGCTTGAGTGGGGAGTTGAATCAGCCCCAGCATTTT
NA	TRBJ2-2	NA	TRBV6-1	CASSDRETGELFF	TGTGCCAGCAGTGACCGGGAAACCGGGGAGCTGTTTTTT
NA	TRBJ2-3	many	TRBV7-9	CASSSTRDTQYF	TGTGCCAGCAGCTCGACTAGAGATACGCAGTATTTT